This TCR beta chain appears in the sequencing data of a study of T cell repertoires in cytomegalovirus infection. Overall study: Recently identified HLA-C-restricted CMV epitopes were among the peptides used. Public TCR beta signatures provided an indication of both CMV infection and a matching HLA type. Study observations and caveats: Summed public TCR beta family frequency identified CMV carriers bearing the relevant HLA. Ex vivo responses were dominated by HLA-C-restricted CMV-specific TCR beta clonotypes.

To note about this clonotype: The antigen remains unidentified.

TCRdb ran MiXCR on the reads and lists one entry per CDR3 protein. Of 750,000 to 950,000 distinct CDR3 sequences listed, roughly 29% were seen once; the top ten hold less than 15%. The TCR was taken from a human donor in good health (CMV status not recorded). Some clones in this sample may be carry-over from other donors' samples. Sequencing used cultured CD8+ T cells from PBMCs, obtained from culture after CMV antigen stimulation.

CDR3 amino acids: CASRDRILSGPSNYGYTF. The CDR3 DNA sequence: TGTGCCAGTAGGGACCGGATCCTCTCAGGTCCCTCTAACTATGGCTACACCTTC. The chain couples TRBV19 to TRBJ1-2; D is unresolved. The germline CDR1 and CDR2 sequences are LNHDA and SQIVND (reference sequence). V was trimmed by 6 bases and J by 0 bases, leaving 23 bases between them. The CDR3 is 18 amino acids.